These 5 T cell receptor beta chains were all obtained from the same sample, sequenced in a study of response to subunit inactivated influenza vaccine (dated 2018 in TCRdb). Receptors were amplified or captured by RT-PCR. The data were produced on an Illumina HiSeq 2500. Clones were called with MiXCR by TCRdb after fastp trimmed the public reads at Q25, and only in-frame beta chains were retained. Merged by CDR3 protein, the rows form single entries marked with the most common genes and DNA. This sample holds under 800,000 distinct CDR3 sequences; about 15% were observed only once. The ten biggest clones cover 5.5% to 7% of the sample. Source: PBMCs from blood, taken 14 to 15 days before vaccination. All receptors come from a man between 45 and 60 years old who received an inactivated influenza vaccine. Donor details come from another sample of the same person, matched by shared clones.

In this sample, this clonotype turned up a few times. V and J are TRBV5-1 and TRBJ2-5, with D uncertain. The CDR3 has 14 residues. The ends were cut back, 4 bases at V and 0 bases at J, with 10 bases in the middle. Germline-derived CDR1 and CDR2 are SGHRS and YFSETQ. The CDR3 sequence: CASSVDGYQETQYF. The CDR3 DNA is TGCGCCAGCAGCGTGGACGGGTACCAAGAGACCCAGTACTTC.

This clonotype has a count of ten or more. The V call is TRBV2, the J call TRBJ1-5, with TRBD1 identical over 12 bases. The germline V gene has CDR1 SNHLY and CDR2 FYNNEI. The junction had 5 bases not matched to a gene; V was cut back by 5 bases and J by 6 bases. The CDR3 has 15 amino acids. CDR3 sequence reads: CASSMGQGATQPQHF. The CDR3 DNA reads TGTGCCAGCAGTATGGGACAGGGGGCAACTCAGCCCCAGCATTTT.

The rearrangement links TRBV19 to TRBJ2-7; a possible D gene is TRBD2 (6 bases). V was clipped by 10 bases and J by 4 bases, with 23 bases between them. Germline values: CDR1 LNHDA, CDR2 SQIVND (reference sequence). The CDR3 runs 15 residues. CDR3 DNA sequence: TGTGCCACCAAATACGGAGCGGGCGCATTGTACGAGCAGTACTTC. Translation gives CATKYGAGALYEQYF.

This clonotype came up a few times. The germline gene is not matched at one end of the junction; a read error may be the cause. The chain uses TRBV20-1 and TRBJ1-1; D is uncertain. This CDR3 comprises 13 residues. From germline, CDR1 is DFQATT and CDR2 SNEGSKA (reference sequence). CDR3 in amino acids: CSARFGFNTEVFF. The CDR3 nucleotides read TGCAGTGCGAGGTTTGGTTTTAACACTGAAGTTTTCTTT.

The chain joins TRBV19 to TRBJ1-5; TRBD1 agrees at 7 bases. The ends lost 10 bases at V and 4 bases at J; junction bases unmatched: 16. Germline V lookup: CDR1 LNHDA, CDR2 SQIVND (reference sequence). This CDR3 is built from 16 residues. CDR3 DNA sequence: TGTGCCACCATCGGAACAGGGGAAGGAATTAATCAGCCCCAGCATTTT. It encodes CATIGTGEGINQPQHF. The full variable domain, in which reference TRBV19 and TRBJ1-5 provide the parts outside the CDR3, is DGGITQSPKYLFRKEGQNVTLSCEQNLNHDAMYWYRQDPGQGLRLIYYSQIVNDFQKGDIAEGYSVSREKKESFPLTVTSAQKNPTAFYLCATIGTGEGINQPQHFGDGTRLSIL.